The clone carrying this TCR beta chain appeared many times. This specimen belongs to a study of spatial heterogeneity in lung cancer. Trimming took 7 bases from V and 0 from J, leaving 12 bases between them. CDR3 size: 15 residues. Germline CDR1 reads LGHDT; CDR2 reads YNNKEL (reference sequence). The sample's time point: blood at routine non-recurrence follow-up after resection. MiXCR, applied by TCRdb to the 5' RACE reads, yields one record per CDR3 protein. The sample includes over 70,000 distinct CDR3 sequences, roughly 9% of them seen just once. The sequenced sample was PBMCs, obtained at follow-up. This TCR was recovered from a female donor with early-stage non-small cell lung cancer. The chain carries TRBV3-1 and TRBJ2-2; D unclear. Here the CDR3 DNA reads TGTGCCAGCACCCTAATGGTAGCGAACACCGGGGAGCTGTTTTTT. This sequence encodes CASTLMVANTGELFF.